This T cell receptor beta chain was identified during a study of OX40 agonist ivuxolimab in advanced cancers. Study background: Prior therapy, whether anti-PD-1, anti-PD-L1 or anti-CTLA-4, was allowed, and roughly 40% had some. The study's findings and limits: Mean expanded clone counts were higher in CD8+ than CD4+ T cells. In the 0.1 to 3.0 mg/kg range, CD4+ and CD8+ blood T cells had expanded clonally by week 6. Some of the nonresponding patients also showed low levels of normalized T-cell clonal expansion.

Sequencing was performed with immunoSEQ multiplex PCR; in TCRdb, only in-frame clones are kept and a portion is missing. The sample holds about 50,000 clones; approximately 91% are singletons and the top ten take over 1%. With respect to this clone: Its antigen remains unknown.

Looked up from germline, CDR1 is LGHNA and CDR2 is YSLEER. This CDR3 is built from 14 residues. V dropped 2 bases and J dropped 4; count of bases not matched to a gene: 4. The chain carries TRBV4-3 and TRBJ1-2, with TRBD1 matching 7 bases. This TCR was sampled from an adult with an advanced solid tumor such as melanoma, head and neck, liver or kidney cancer. Sequenced here: CD4+ or CD8+ T cells sorted from blood, sampled in a trial of the OX40 agonist ivuxolimab. CDR3 sequence (DNA): TGCGCCAGCAGCCAACTGACAGGGCCCTATGGCTACACCTTC. This encodes CASSQLTGPYGYTF.